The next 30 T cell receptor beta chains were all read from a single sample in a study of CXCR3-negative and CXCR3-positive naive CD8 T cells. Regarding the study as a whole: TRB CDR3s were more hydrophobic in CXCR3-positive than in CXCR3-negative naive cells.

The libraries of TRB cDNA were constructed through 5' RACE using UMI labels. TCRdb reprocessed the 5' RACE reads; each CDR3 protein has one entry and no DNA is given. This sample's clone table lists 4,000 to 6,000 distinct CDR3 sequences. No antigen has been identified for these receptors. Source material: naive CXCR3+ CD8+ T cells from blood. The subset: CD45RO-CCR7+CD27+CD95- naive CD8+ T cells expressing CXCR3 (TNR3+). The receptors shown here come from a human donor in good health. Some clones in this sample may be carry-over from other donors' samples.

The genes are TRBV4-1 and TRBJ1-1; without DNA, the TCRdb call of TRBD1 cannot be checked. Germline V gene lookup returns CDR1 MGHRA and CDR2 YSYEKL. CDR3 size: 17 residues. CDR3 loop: CASSQDRGSGLNTEAFF.

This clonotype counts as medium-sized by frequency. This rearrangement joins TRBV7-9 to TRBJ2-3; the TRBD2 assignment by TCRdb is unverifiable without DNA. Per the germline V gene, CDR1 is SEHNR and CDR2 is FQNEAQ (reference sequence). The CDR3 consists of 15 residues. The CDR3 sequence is CASSSVRELVDTQYF.

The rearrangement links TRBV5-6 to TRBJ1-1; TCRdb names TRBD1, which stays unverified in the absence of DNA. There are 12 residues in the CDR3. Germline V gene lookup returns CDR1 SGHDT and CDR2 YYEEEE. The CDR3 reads CASSYGTAEALF.

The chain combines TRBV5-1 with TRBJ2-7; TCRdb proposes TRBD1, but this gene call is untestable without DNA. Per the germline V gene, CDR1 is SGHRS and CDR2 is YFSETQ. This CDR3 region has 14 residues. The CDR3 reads CASSLGTGVYEQYF.

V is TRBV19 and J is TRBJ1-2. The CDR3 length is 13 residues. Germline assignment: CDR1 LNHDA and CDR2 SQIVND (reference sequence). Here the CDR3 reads CACRPSKNYGYTF. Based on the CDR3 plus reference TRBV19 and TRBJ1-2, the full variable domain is DGGITQSPKYLFRKEGQNVTLSCEQNLNHDAMYWYRQDPGQGLRLIYYSQIVNDFQKGDIAEGYSVSREKKESFPLTVTSAQKNPTAFYLCACRPSKNYGYTFGSGTRLTVV.

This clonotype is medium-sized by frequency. The CDR3 protein is CASSETSASLPSYNEQFF. The chain employs TRBV25-1 and TRBJ2-1; TCRdb returns TRBD2, unconfirmable since there is no DNA. The CDR3 is 18 amino acids. The germline gives CDR1 MGHDK, CDR2 SYGVNS.

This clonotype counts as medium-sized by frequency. CDR3 protein: CASRPPVQGARQETQYF. The chain links TRBV5-1 to TRBJ2-5; TCRdb's assignment of TRBD1 cannot be checked, as there is no DNA. Germline V CDR1 and CDR2: SGHRS, YFSETQ. The CDR3 extends over 17 amino acids.

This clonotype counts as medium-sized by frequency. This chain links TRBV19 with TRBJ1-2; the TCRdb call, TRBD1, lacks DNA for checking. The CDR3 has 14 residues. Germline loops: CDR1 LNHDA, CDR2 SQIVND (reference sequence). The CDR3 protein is CASSISGPLRGYTF.

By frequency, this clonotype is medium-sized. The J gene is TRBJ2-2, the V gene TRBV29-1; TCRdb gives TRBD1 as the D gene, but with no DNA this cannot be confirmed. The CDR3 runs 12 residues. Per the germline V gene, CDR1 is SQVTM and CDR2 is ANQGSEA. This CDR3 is CSVQDSTGELFF.

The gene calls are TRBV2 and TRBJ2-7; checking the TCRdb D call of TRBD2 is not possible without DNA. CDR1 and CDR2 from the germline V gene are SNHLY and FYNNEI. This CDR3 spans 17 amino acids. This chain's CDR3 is CASTPSGIGLAPYEQYF.

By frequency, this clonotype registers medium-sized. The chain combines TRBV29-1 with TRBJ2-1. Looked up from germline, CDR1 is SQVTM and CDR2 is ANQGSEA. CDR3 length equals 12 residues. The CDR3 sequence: CSVEDLKNEQFF.

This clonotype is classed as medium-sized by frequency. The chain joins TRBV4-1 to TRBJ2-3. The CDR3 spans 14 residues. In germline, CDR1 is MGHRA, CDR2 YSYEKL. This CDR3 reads CASSPELAPDTQYF.

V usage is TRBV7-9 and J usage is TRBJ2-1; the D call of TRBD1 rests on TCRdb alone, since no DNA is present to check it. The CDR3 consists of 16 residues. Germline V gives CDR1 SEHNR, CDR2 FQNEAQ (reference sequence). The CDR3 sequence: CASSTPPSGVNNEQFF. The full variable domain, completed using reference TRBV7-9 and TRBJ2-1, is DTGVSQNPRHKITKRGQNVTFRCDPISEHNRLYWYRQTLGQGPEFLTYFQNEAQLEKSRLLSDRFSAERPKGSFSTLEIQRTEQGDSAMYLCASSTPPSGVNNEQFFGPGTRLTVL.

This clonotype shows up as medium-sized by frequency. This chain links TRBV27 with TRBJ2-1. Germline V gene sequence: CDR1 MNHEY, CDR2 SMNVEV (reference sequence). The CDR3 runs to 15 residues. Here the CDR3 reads CASSITRVSYNEQFF.

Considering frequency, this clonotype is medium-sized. The CDR3 region is CASSLRLASSASNEQFF. The chain has TRBV5-1 and TRBJ2-1. This CDR3 is 17 amino acids long. The germline V gene encodes CDR1 SGHRS and CDR2 YFSETQ.

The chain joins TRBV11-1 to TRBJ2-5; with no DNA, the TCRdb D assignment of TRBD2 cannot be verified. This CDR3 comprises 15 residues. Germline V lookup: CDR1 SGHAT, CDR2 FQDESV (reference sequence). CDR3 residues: CASSSPSGSHQTQYF.

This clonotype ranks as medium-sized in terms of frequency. The CDR3 sequence: CSLEQPGGGYTF. The rearrangement uses TRBV20-1 and TRBJ1-2. The CDR3 is 12 residues long. CDR1 and CDR2 from the germline V gene are DFQATT and SNEGSKA (reference sequence).

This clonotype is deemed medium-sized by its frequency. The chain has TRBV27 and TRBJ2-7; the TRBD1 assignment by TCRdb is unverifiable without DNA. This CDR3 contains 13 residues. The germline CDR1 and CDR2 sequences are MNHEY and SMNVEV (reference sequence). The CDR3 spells CASSFSWGHEQYF.

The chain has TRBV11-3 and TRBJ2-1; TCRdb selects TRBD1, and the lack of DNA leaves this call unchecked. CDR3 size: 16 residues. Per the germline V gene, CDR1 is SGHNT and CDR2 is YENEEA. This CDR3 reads CASSLRGQPSYNEQFF. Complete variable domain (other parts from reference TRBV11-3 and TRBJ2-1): EAGVVQSPRYKIIEKKQPVAFWCNPISGHNTLYWYLQNLGQGPELLIRYENEEAVDDSQLPKDRFSAERLKGVDSTLKIQPAELGDSAVYLCASSLRGQPSYNEQFFGPGTRLTVL.

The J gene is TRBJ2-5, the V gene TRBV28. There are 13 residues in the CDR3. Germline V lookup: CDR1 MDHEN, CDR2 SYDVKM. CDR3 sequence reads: CASGLDLGETQYF.

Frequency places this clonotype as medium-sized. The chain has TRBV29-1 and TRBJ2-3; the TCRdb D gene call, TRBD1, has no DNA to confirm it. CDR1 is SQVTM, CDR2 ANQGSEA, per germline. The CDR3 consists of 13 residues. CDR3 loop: CSVEDSGTGAQYF.

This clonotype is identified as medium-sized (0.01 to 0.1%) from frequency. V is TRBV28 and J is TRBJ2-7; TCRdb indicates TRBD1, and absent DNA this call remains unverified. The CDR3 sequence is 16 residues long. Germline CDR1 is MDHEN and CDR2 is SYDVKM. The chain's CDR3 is CASSLALRGPSYEQYF. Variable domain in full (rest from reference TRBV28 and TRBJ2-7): DVKVTQSSRYLVKRTGEKVFLECVQDMDHENMFWYRQDPGLGLRLIYFSYDVKMKEKGDIPEGYSVSREKKERFSLILESASTNQTSMYLCASSLALRGPSYEQYFGPGTRLTVT.

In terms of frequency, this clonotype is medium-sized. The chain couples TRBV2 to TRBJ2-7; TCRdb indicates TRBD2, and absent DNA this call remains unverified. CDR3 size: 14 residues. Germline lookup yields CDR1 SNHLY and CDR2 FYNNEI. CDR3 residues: CASSDRLAGYEQYF.

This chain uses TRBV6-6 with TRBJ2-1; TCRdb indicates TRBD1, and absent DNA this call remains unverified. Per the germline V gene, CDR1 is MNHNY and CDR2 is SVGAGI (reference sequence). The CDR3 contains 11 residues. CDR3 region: CASTRDTSWFF.

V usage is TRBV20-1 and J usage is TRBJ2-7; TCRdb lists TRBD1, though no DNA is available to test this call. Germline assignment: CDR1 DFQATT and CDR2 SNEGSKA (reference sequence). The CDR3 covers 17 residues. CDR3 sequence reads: CSARDSLQGVLYYEQYF.

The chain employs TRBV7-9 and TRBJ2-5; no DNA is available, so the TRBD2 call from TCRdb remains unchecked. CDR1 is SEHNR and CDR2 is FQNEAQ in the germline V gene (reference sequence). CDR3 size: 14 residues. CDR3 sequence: CASSPPREVKTQYF.

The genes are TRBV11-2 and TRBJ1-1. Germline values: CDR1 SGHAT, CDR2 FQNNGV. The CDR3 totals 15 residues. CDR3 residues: CASSLEGLLNTEAFF.

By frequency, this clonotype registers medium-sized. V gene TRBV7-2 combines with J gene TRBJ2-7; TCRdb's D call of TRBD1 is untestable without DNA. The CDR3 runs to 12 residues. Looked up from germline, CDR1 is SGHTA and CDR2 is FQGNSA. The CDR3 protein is CASSRPRGEQYF.

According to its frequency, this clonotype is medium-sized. The CDR3 sequence is CSVGVALDGETQYF. The chain joins TRBV29-1 to TRBJ2-5; the D call of TRBD2 rests on TCRdb alone, since no DNA is present to check it. CDR3 length equals 14 residues. Germline-derived CDR1 and CDR2 are SQVTM and ANQGSEA.

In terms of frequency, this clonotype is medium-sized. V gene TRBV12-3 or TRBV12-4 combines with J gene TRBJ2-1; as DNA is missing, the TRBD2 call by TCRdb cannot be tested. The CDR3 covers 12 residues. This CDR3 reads CASSRTGNEQFF.